These T cell receptor beta chains were read from a single sample in a study of blood T cell repertoires in COVID-19. Sequenced by immunoSEQ multiplex PCR; TCRdb stores in-frame clones only, minus some. The repertoire has tens of thousands of clones, 87% of them found once; the top ten carry almost 6.5%. What was sequenced was peripheral blood. These receptors were obtained from a woman in her 50s with acute or convalescent COVID-19. The CDR3 runs from the conserved cysteine through the conserved F or W. A D gene is named only where the DNA matches it firmly. Rows may omit the clone size; those that give it use once, few, many or a size class.

d_call clone_size j_call v_call cdr3_aa cdr3_nt
. . TRBJ1-2 TRBV5-1 CASSRTSRGANYGYTF TGCGCCAGCAGCCGTACCAGTCGAGGAGCTAACTATGGCTACACCTTC
. . TRBJ1-2 TRBV4-2 CASSPTETYGYTF TGTGCCAGCAGCCCGACAGAAACCTATGGCTACACCTTC
TRBD2 . TRBJ2-2 TRBV5-1 CASSLAWGGDTGELFF TGCGCCAGCAGCTTGGCCTGGGGGGGAGACACCGGGGAGCTGTTTTTT
. . TRBJ1-1 TRBV27 CASSFGLNTEAFF TGTGCCAGCAGTTTCGGTTTGAACACTGAAGCTTTCTTT
TRBD2 once TRBJ2-1 TRBV5-1 CASTPGLAHSSSYNEQFF TGCGCCAGCACCCCGGGACTAGCCCACTCGAGCTCCTACAATGAGCAGTTCTTC
. . TRBJ1-2 TRBV28 CASSSGWGYTF TGTGCCAGCAGTTCAGGGTGGGGCTACACCTTC
. . TRBJ1-5 TRBV18 CASSPKSNQPQHF TGTGCCAGCTCACCCAAAAGCAATCAGCCCCAGCATTTT
TRBD2 . TRBJ2-5 TRBV10-2 CASTPRAGGRETQYF TGCGCCAGCACCCCTCGAGCGGGAGGGCGTGAGACCCAGTACTTC
. . TRBJ2-2 TRBV18 CASSTNTGELFF TGTGCCAGCTCTACGAACACCGGGGAGCTGTTTTTT
TRBD1 once TRBJ2-7 TRBV7-2 CASSQTDRGRYEQYF TGTGCCAGCAGCCAAACGGACAGGGGCCGCTACGAGCAGTACTTC
. . TRBJ2-7 TRBV12-3/TRBV12-4 CASSLEQTYEQYF TGTGCCAGCAGTTTAGAACAGACCTACGAGCAGTACTTC
. . TRBJ1-2 TRBV6-5 CASSDQVFRGYTF TGTGCCAGCAGCGACCAGGTCTTTAGGGGCTACACCTTC
. . TRBJ2-1 TRBV10-3 CAISESSRVGNEQFF TGTGCCATCAGTGAGTCCTCCAGGGTGGGCAATGAGCAGTTCTTC
. . TRBJ1-2 TRBV25-1 CASSGRDTPNYGYTF TGTGCCAGCAGTGGCCGGGACACCCCTAACTATGGCTACACCTTC
. . TRBJ2-3 TRBV3-1/TRBV3-2 CASRYRTETDTQYF TGTGCCAGCAGATACAGGACCGAAACAGATACGCAGTATTTT
. . TRBJ2-3 TRBV29-1 CSVGGRVTDTQYF TGCAGCGTTGGAGGCAGGGTAACGGATACGCAGTATTTT
. . TRBJ2-7 TRBV30 CAGGAVPYEQYF TGTGCCGGGGGGGCAGTCCCCTACGAGCAGTACTTC
TRBD1 . TRBJ2-2 TRBV5-4 CASSRQGADGELFF TGTGCCAGCAGCCGGCAGGGGGCGGACGGGGAGCTGTTTTTT
TRBD1 . TRBJ1-4 TRBV19 CASSTGTATNEKLFF TGTGCCAGTAGTACCGGGACAGCAACTAATGAAAAACTGTTTTTT
. . TRBJ1-5 TRBV28 CASSLQGSFSNQPQHF TGTGCCAGCAGTCTCCAGGGATCTTTTAGCAATCAGCCCCAGCATTTT
TRBD1 . TRBJ1-2 TRBV7-9 CASSLQGEYGYTF TGTGCCAGCAGCTTGCAGGGGGAATATGGCTACACCTTC
. . TRBJ2-7 TRBV29-1 CSVVDTYEQYF TGCAGCGTTGTAGACACCTACGAGCAGTACTTC
. . TRBJ1-5 TRBV5-4 CASSLVREYIPGNQPQHF TGTGCCAGCAGCTTAGTCAGGGAATACATCCCTGGCAATCAGCCCCAGCATTTT
. . TRBJ1-3 TRBV28 CASSSTAASGNTIYF TGTGCCAGCAGTTCGACGGCGGCATCTGGAAACACCATATATTTT
TRBD1 . TRBJ1-6 TRBV28 CASSSTGGLNSPLHF TGTGCCAGCAGTAGCACAGGGGGCCTCAATTCACCCCTCCACTTT
. few TRBJ1-2 TRBV4-2 CASSHWGSGYTF TGTGCCAGCAGCCACTGGGGCTCCGGCTACACCTTC
. . TRBJ1-3 TRBV25-1 CASSPAGVRGNTIYF TGTGCCAGCAGTCCGGCGGGGGTTCGGGGAAACACCATATATTTT
. . TRBJ1-2 TRBV5-4 CASSFSADRYGYGYTF TGTGCCAGCAGCTTCTCAGCTGACAGGTACGGCTATGGCTACACCTTC
TRBD1 once TRBJ1-1 TRBV30 CAWSIGTGNEAFF TGTGCCTGGAGTATAGGGACAGGTAATGAAGCTTTCTTT
. . TRBJ2-7 TRBV10-2 CASSTGYEQYF TGCGCCAGCAGCACGGGGTACGAGCAGTACTTC
. few TRBJ2-7 TRBV20-1 CSARDEEQYF TGCAGTGCTAGAGATGAGGAGCAGTACTTC
TRBD2 . TRBJ2-7 TRBV7-2 CASSSASGGGEQYF TGTGCCAGCAGCTCGGCTAGCGGGGGCGGCGAGCAGTACTTC
. . TRBJ2-1 TRBV5-1 CATSDPEGEQFF TGCGCCACCTCAGATCCAGAGGGTGAGCAGTTCTTC
. . TRBJ2-7 TRBV10-1 CASSEGSTAAYEQYF TGCGCCAGCAGTGAGGGGTCGACCGCGGCCTACGAGCAGTACTTC
. . TRBJ2-5 TRBV27 CASSSRIQETQYF TGTGCCAGCTCTAGCCGGATTCAAGAGACCCAGTACTTC
. . TRBJ2-3 TRBV5-1 CASSYSSTDTQYF TGCGCCAGCAGCTACTCTAGCACAGATACGCAGTATTTT
. . TRBJ1-1 TRBV3-1/TRBV3-2 CASSQFRNTEAFF TGTGCCAGCAGCCAATTTCGTAACACTGAAGCTTTCTTT
TRBD1 . TRBJ1-1 TRBV29-1 CSVRPGQGLRTEAFF TGCAGCGTGCGCCCGGGACAGGGATTACGCACTGAAGCTTTCTTT
TRBD1 once TRBJ2-1 TRBV2 CASTRGRTKQFF TGTGCCAGCACCAGGGGGCGGACTAAGCAGTTCTTC
. . TRBJ1-3 TRBV7-6 CASSPLMNSGNTIYF TGTGCCAGCAGCCCACTGATGAACTCTGGAAACACCATATATTTT
. . TRBJ1-5 TRBV10-3 CAISAGFLGNQPQHF TGTGCCATCAGTGCAGGGTTTTTAGGAAATCAGCCCCAGCATTTT
TRBD1 . TRBJ1-6 TRBV2 CASSPGTANSPLHF TGTGCCAGCAGTCCCGGGACAGCTAATTCACCCCTCCACTTT
TRBD1 few TRBJ1-3 TRBV29-1 CSATGHGNTIYF TGCAGCGCGACAGGGCACGGAAACACCATATATTTT
TRBD1 . TRBJ1-1 TRBV7-3 CASSMTGRRTEAFF TGTGCCAGCAGCATGACAGGGCGGCGGACTGAAGCTTTCTTT
. . TRBJ2-7 TRBV9 CASSVDTHSSYEQYF TGTGCCAGCAGCGTAGACACTCACAGCTCCTACGAGCAGTACTTC
. . TRBJ2-7 TRBV7-2 CASSLKGEGYYPYEQYF TGTGCCAGCAGCTTAAAGGGGGAGGGGTACTATCCCTACGAGCAGTACTTC
. . TRBJ2-3 TRBV27 CASSFLKTFTSTDTQYF TGTGCCAGCAGTTTTCTCAAGACTTTCACTAGCACAGATACGCAGTATTTT
TRBD2 . TRBJ2-2 TRBV7-2 CASSDTSAGELFF TGTGCCAGCAGCGATACTAGCGCCGGGGAGCTGTTTTTT
TRBD1 . TRBJ1-1 TRBV6-5 CASSTWTGWNTEAFF TGTGCCAGCAGTACCTGGACAGGGTGGAACACTGAAGCTTTCTTT
TRBD1 . TRBJ2-7 TRBV12-3/TRBV12-4 CASSLQGVGEQYF TGTGCCAGCAGTTTGCAGGGGGTAGGCGAGCAGTACTTC
. . TRBJ2-1 TRBV19 CASSIPGGGSGNEQFF TGTGCCAGTAGTATACCAGGGGGAGGCTCGGGCAATGAGCAGTTCTTC
. . TRBJ1-3 TRBV3-1/TRBV3-2 CASSQGRDTIYF TGTGCCAGCAGCCAAGGGAGGGACACCATATATTTT
. . TRBJ1-5 TRBV19 CASSMSDQPQHF TGTGCCAGTAGTATGTCAGATCAGCCCCAGCATTTT
. few TRBJ1-1 TRBV3-1/TRBV3-2 CASSRQTGTEAFF TGTGCCAGCAGCCGCCAAACCGGGACTGAAGCTTTCTTT
. once TRBJ1-2 TRBV3-1/TRBV3-2 CASSPGRFRGANYGYTF TGTGCCAGCAGCCCCGGCAGGTTCAGGGGAGCTAACTATGGCTACACCTTC
TRBD1 . TRBJ1-1 TRBV9 CASSEQGALGTEAFF TGTGCCAGCAGTGAACAGGGGGCTCTGGGCACTGAAGCTTTCTTT
TRBD1 few TRBJ1-2 TRBV19 CASRPGGTGAYGYTF TGTGCCAGTAGACCGGGGGGGACAGGGGCCTATGGCTACACCTTC
. . TRBJ2-5 TRBV3-1/TRBV3-2 CASSRLPQETQYF TGTGCCAGCAGCCGACTACCCCAAGAGACCCAGTACTTC
TRBD1 . TRBJ1-2 TRBV3-1/TRBV3-2 CASSRSGTGTSYGYTF TGTGCCAGCAGCCGGAGCGGGACAGGAACTTCCTATGGCTACACCTTC